This T cell receptor (beta chain) was observed in a study of shared clonotypes between healthy human individuals. The germline CDR1 and CDR2 sequences are MNHEY and SMNVEV (reference sequence). The CDR3 spans 17 residues. The V and J ends lost 3 bases and 5 bases respectively, with 22 bases between them. The protocol was immunoSEQ multiplex PCR, while the TCRdb copy is restricted to in-frame clones and leaves out a portion. The sample lists almost 750,000 clones, roughly 72% occurring once. Input material: memory CD4+ T cells sorted from blood. Described subset: CD45RA-negative fraction. This sequence was found in a woman aged 25-40 years in good health. The chain combines TRBV27 with TRBJ1-1; D may be TRBD1 (6 bases). DNA for the CDR3: TGTGCCAGCAGTTTGTCTCAGGGGCCTGGCTTCGGAACTGAAGCTTTCTTT. This translates into CASSLSQGPGFGTEAFF.